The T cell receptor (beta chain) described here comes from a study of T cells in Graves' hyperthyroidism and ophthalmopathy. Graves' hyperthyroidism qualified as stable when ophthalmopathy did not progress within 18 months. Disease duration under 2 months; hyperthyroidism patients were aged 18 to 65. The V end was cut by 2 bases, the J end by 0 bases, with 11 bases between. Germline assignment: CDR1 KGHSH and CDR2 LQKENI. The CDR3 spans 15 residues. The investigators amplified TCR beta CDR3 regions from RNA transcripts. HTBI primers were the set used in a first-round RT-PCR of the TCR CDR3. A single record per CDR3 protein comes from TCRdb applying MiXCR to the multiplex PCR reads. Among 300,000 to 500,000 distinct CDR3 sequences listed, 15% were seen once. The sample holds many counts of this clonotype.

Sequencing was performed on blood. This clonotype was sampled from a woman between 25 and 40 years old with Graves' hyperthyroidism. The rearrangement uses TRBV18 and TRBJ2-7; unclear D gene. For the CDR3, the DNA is TGTGCCAGCTCACCATACAGCGCGACCTCCTACGAGCAGTACTTC. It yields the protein CASSPYSATSYEQYF.